The present entry profiles one T cell receptor (beta chain) with its context. Its antigen is unknown. Since a much larger clone is just one base distant, this may be a read error. The length of the CDR3 is 12 residues. Germline V gives CDR1 SGHTA, CDR2 FQGNSA. V shed 1 base and J shed 3 bases, with 4 bases lying between them. The data were obtained in a study of beta chain features in type 1 diabetes. Study at large: On cell yields, gender and age, patients and healthy donors were similar. Over all samples combined, more than 90,000,000 sorted cells were examined.

Study-wide findings and caveats: Significant though moderate, a shortening of TCRB CDR3s appeared in all four CD4+ subsets of Type 1 diabetes patients.

cDNA synthesis used the whole RNA isolate, giving expressed TCRB sequences. TCRdb's copy holds only in-frame clones and misses some; the assay was immunoSEQ multiplex PCR. The sample carries roughly 300,000 clones, around 8.5% recorded once. A single heparinised draw of around 0.11 L on average was taken per donor. The sequencing input was central memory CD4+ T cells from blood. The sequence was obtained from a man aged 25 to 45 with type 1 diabetes. The chain joins TRBV7-2 to TRBJ2-7; D unresolved. The chain's CDR3 is CASSLDLYEQYF. The DNA for the CDR3 is TGTGCCAGCAGCTTAGATCTCTACGAGCAGTACTTC.